The 9 T cell receptor beta chains below were found in one sample sequenced in a study of control samples from healthy donors and cancer patients (TCRdb year 2020). Library creation used the immunoSEQ multiplex PCR assay. This immuneACCESS table, as held by TCRdb, lists in-frame sequences with V and J called but not all clones. Of the missing ones, under half trace to an unresolved V gene in checked studies; the others have no known cause. Here the sample has approximately 230,000 clones; around 80% occur a single time. Less than 15% of the sample is taken by the ten largest. The specimen sequenced was PBMCs. The origin of the receptors is an older woman with lung cancer.

Note on this clone: An end of the junction differs from the germline gene, which may be a read error. V usage is TRBV12-3 or TRBV12-4 and J usage is TRBJ2-7; either TRBD1 or TRBD2 may fit D (5 bases each). This CDR3 region has 13 residues. The CDR3 DNA reads TGTGCCAGCAGCCCCGACTTGGTGGGACCTACTAATTTC. Translating gives CASSPDLVGPTNF.

The gene calls are TRBV6-1 and TRBJ2-1; TRBD2 aligns across 12 bases. Per germline, CDR1 MNHNS and CDR2 SASEGT. V lost 2 bases and J lost 10; bases outside the gene matches: 15. The CDR3 covers 18 residues. Written as DNA, the CDR3 is TGTGCCAGCAGTGAATCGATCGCTAGCGGGGGGGCCTCATGGGAGCAGTTCTTC. Protein: CASSESIASGGASWEQFF.

CDR3 region: CASKSASDRGAGELFF. CDR3 sequence (DNA): TGTGCCAGCAAGAGCGCATCGGACAGGGGCGCCGGGGAGCTGTTTTTT. This chain links TRBV2 with TRBJ2-2; 9 nucleotides agree with TRBD1. CDR1 is SNHLY, CDR2 FYNNEI, per germline. The CDR3 covers 16 residues. V was pared by 7 bases and J by 6 bases, with 12 bases of the junction left unmatched.

This clone was recorded only once. J is TRBJ2-6 and V is TRBV5-6; 7 bases fit TRBD2. The CDR3 runs to 19 residues. Germline assignment: CDR1 SGHDT and CDR2 YYEEEE. Trimming cost V 3 bases and J 0 bases; bases outside gene matches: 12. The CDR3 loop is CASSSGVRAGSSGANVLTF. DNA of the CDR3: TGTGCCAGCAGCTCCGGGGTTAGAGCGGGGAGCTCTGGGGCCAACGTCCTGACTTTC.

The chain carries TRBV7-8 and TRBJ1-5; a possible D gene is TRBD1 (5 bases). The CDR3 is 16 amino acids. Germline CDR1 and CDR2: SGHVS and FQNEAQ. V shed 1 base and J shed 6 bases, with 16 bases lying between them. The CDR3 region has the DNA TGTGCCAGCAGCTTAGGGGGACCGGGAGGAACTCAGCCCCAGCATTTT. Translating it yields CASSLGGPGGTQPQHF.

This clone was found once. The V gene is TRBV5-1, the J gene TRBJ2-7; D remains unclear. CDR1 is SGHRS and CDR2 is YFSETQ in the germline V gene. This CDR3 is 14 amino acids long. With 3 bases removed from V and 2 bases from J, the gap between germline ends came to 12 bases. This CDR3 reads CASSSTGLAYEQYF. The CDR3 bases are TGCGCCAGCAGCTCCACGGGTCTGGCCTACGAGCAGTACTTC. Together with reference TRBV5-1 and TRBJ2-7, the CDR3 gives the full variable domain: KAGVTQTPRYLIKTRGQQVTLSCSPISGHRSVSWYQQTPGQGLQFLFEYFSETQRNKGNFPGRFSGRQFSNSRSEMNVSTLELGDSALYLCASSSTGLAYEQYFGPGTRLTVT.

This clone appeared once. The chain couples TRBV5-1 to TRBJ1-1, with 7 bases aligning to TRBD1. Trimming cost V 0 bases and J 4 bases; bases outside gene matches: 3. The CDR3 extends over 14 amino acids. CDR1 is SGHRS, CDR2 YFSETQ, per germline. DNA of the CDR3: TGCGCCAGCAGCTTGGAACAGGGGACCACTGAAGCTTTCTTT. Translating gives CASSLEQGTTEAFF.

The rearrangement joins TRBV6-2 or TRBV6-3 to TRBJ1-1, with D uncertain. Trimming pared 0 bases from V and 0 bases from J, leaving 8 bases between. Germline-derived CDR1 and CDR2 are MNHEY and SVGEGT. The CDR3 has 15 residues. CDR3 bases: TGTGCCAGCAGTTACTCGGTAGGAGTGAACACTGAAGCTTTCTTT. It codes for CASSYSVGVNTEAFF.

The chain joins TRBV9 to TRBJ2-1; D perhaps matches TRBD2 (5 bases). The germline CDR1 and CDR2 sequences are SGDLS and YYNGEE. The CDR3 runs 14 residues. V dropped 3 bases and J dropped 8 bases, with 15 bases sitting between them. CDR3 coding DNA: TGTGCCAGCAGCGGGACTCCAAACCCGGATGAGCAGTTCTTC. Translation gives CASSGTPNPDEQFF.